The 14 T cell receptor beta chains below come from one sample, sequenced in a study of PD-1 blockade in classical Hodgkin lymphoma. All patients experienced relapse after autologous stem cell transplantation, and brentuximab vedotin exposure was variable. The method was immunoSEQ multiplex PCR; TCRdb's version includes in-frame clones alone and lacks a portion of them. This table holds 20,000 to 25,000 clones, roughly 80% found once. This specimen consisted of peripheral blood mononuclear cells (PBMCs), obtained before the second cycle of nivolumab. The receptors come from a human donor with classical Hodgkin lymphoma.

This sequence joins TRBV7-6 and TRBJ2-2, with D unclear. Germline assignment: CDR1 SGHVS and CDR2 FNYEAQ. This CDR3 has 16 residues. Trimming removed 1 base from V and 1 base from J, with 10 bases in between. CDR3 amino acids: CASSLGQEMNTGELFF. CDR3 nucleotides: TGTGCCAGCAGCTTAGGCCAGGAGATGAACACCGGGGAGCTGTTTTTT.

This clone has just a few counts. The missing conserved phenylalanine or tryptophan at the end of this CDR3 makes a read error likely. No DNA is shown, since the ends of the CDR3 on it are uncertain; the CDR3 is the one TCRdb lists. The V call is TRBV27, the J call TRBJ1-2; the DNA was not compared with TRBD1, the D call given in the table. Germline-derived CDR1 and CDR2 are MNHEY and SMNVEV (reference sequence). The CDR3 length is 14 residues, termini included. Here the CDR3 reads CASSINSRDRRPRD.

The rearrangement uses TRBV5-1 and TRBJ2-7, with 7 nucleotides matching TRBD2. J lost 3 bases, V lost 4 bases, and 10 bases had no gene match. CDR1 and CDR2 from the germline V gene are SGHRS and YFSETQ. This CDR3 region has 15 residues. For the CDR3, the DNA is TGCGCCAGCAGCCCCCTAGGAGCGGGGAACTACGAGCAGTACTTC. Translating gives CASSPLGAGNYEQYF.

The V and J genes are TRBV28 and TRBJ1-2; TRBD1 matches 7 bases. V was pared by 7 bases and J by 0 bases, with 8 bases of the junction left unmatched. The CDR3 runs 15 residues. Germline CDR1 reads MDHEN; CDR2 reads SYDVKM. The CDR3 DNA is TGTGCCAGCACTCTGGGGGACAGACCTAACTATGGCTACACCTTC. It specifies CASTLGDRPNYGYTF.

V is TRBV11-2 and J is TRBJ2-2; D is unclear. Trimming took off 2 bases at V and 5 bases at J, with 18 bases between the two ends. The CDR3 has 17 amino acids. CDR1 is SGHAT and CDR2 is FQNNGV in the germline V gene. The CDR3 DNA reads as TGTGCCAGCAGCTTATTGTACCAATATCCCAGGACCGGGGAGCTGTTTTTT. It specifies CASSLLYQYPRTGELFF.

The rearrangement joins TRBV28 to TRBJ2-5; 10 bases agree with TRBD1. The CDR3 is 16 residues long. Germline CDR1 is MDHEN and CDR2 is SYDVKM. The J segment lost 6 bases and the V segment lost 3 bases, leaving 10 bases of the junction unmatched. The CDR3 nucleotides are TGTGCCAGCAGTTTGTACCGGGACAGGGGTTTGCAGACCCAGTACTTC. Its translation is CASSLYRDRGLQTQYF.

The genes are TRBV7-9 and TRBJ1-1; maybe TRBD1 (6 bases). Looked up from germline, CDR1 is SEHNR and CDR2 is FQNEAQ (reference sequence). Trimming shortened V by 4 bases and J by 0 bases, and 15 bases separated the two germline ends. The length of the CDR3 is 16 residues. The CDR3 region has the DNA TGTGCCAGCAGCTCCCCCGAAACAGGGATGAACACTGAAGCTTTCTTT. Amino acids: CASSSPETGMNTEAFF. Combining the CDR3 with reference TRBV7-9 and TRBJ1-1 gives the whole variable domain DTGVSQNPRHKITKRGQNVTFRCDPISEHNRLYWYRQTLGQGPEFLTYFQNEAQLEKSRLLSDRFSAERPKGSFSTLEIQRTEQGDSAMYLCASSSPETGMNTEAFFGQGTRLTVV.

This chain connects TRBV6-5 to TRBJ2-7; D remains ambiguous. V lost 0 bases and J 6 bases, leaving 9 bases between the germline ends. The CDR3 extends over 13 amino acids. Germline V gene lookup returns CDR1 MNHEY and CDR2 SVGAGI. In DNA, the CDR3 is TGTGCCAGCAGTTACTCGAAACACGTCGAGCAGTACTTC. Translated, it gives CASSYSKHVEQYF.

The V call is TRBV27, the J call TRBJ2-7; TRBD2 aligns across 7 bases. Per germline, CDR1 MNHEY and CDR2 SMNVEV (reference sequence). The CDR3 consists of 14 residues. V was pared by 4 bases and J by 5 bases, with 8 bases of the junction left unmatched. Written as DNA, the CDR3 is TGTGCCAGCAGTTGGGGGGGAGGGTTCGACGAGCAGTACTTC. This gives the protein CASSWGGGFDEQYF.

A few counts support this clone. This chain links TRBV7-9 with TRBJ1-5; unclear D gene. Germline-derived CDR1 and CDR2 are SEHNR and FQNEAQ (reference sequence). CDR3 length: 12 residues. V was pared by 6 bases and J by 3 bases, with 6 bases between. The CDR3 is CASSSTNQPQHF. CDR3 nucleotide sequence: TGTGCCAGCAGTTCGACCAATCAGCCCCAGCATTTT.

The CDR3 loop reads CAISELGPIYEQYF. CDR3 coding DNA: TGTGCCATCAGTGAGTTGGGACCCATCTACGAGCAGTACTTC. This chain links TRBV10-3 with TRBJ2-7, with D possibly being TRBD1 or TRBD2 (5 bases each). Per germline, CDR1 ENHRY and CDR2 SYGVKD. The CDR3 spans 14 residues. Trimming pared 1 base from V and 3 bases from J, leaving 10 bases between.

The rearrangement links TRBV6-6 to TRBJ1-1, with unresolved D. CDR1 MNHNY and CDR2 SVGAGI come from the germline V gene (reference sequence). Trimming stripped 0 bases from V and 0 bases from J, with 8 bases between. The CDR3 runs 15 residues. DNA of the CDR3: TGTGCCAGCAGTTACTCCGGGAGCATGAACACTGAAGCTTTCTTT. Its protein is CASSYSGSMNTEAFF.

The chain combines TRBV15 with TRBJ2-2, with D possibly matching TRBD2 (5 bases). CDR1 and CDR2 (germline): LNHNV, YYDKDF (reference sequence). Deletions cut 3 bases from V and 1 base from J, with 12 bases between. CDR3 length: 16 residues. CDR3 loop: CATSRVAGMNTGELFF. DNA of the CDR3: TGTGCCACCAGCAGGGTAGCCGGGATGAACACCGGGGAGCTGTTTTTT.

This clone was found a few times. This sequence joins TRBV28 and TRBJ2-3; maybe TRBD1 (9 bases). V lost 4 bases to trimming and J lost 3 bases, with 20 bases between them. Germline loops: CDR1 MDHEN, CDR2 SYDVKM. The CDR3 consists of 17 residues. CDR3 sequence: CASSSGTRGQGTDTQYF. CDR3 nucleotides: TGTGCCAGCAGTTCAGGGACTAGGGGACAGGGAACAGATACGCAGTATTTT.